This T cell receptor (beta chain) was recorded in a study of cytomegalovirus exposure and HLA in healthy donors. As concerns this clone: Its antigen is still unknown.

Study observations and caveats: In a later analysis, a missense DCLRE1C variant was linked to TCR beta V- and J-gene trimming. Listed as cytomegalovirus-associated were around 160 TCR beta chains.

This CDR3 spans 19 amino acids. The ends were cut back, 1 base at V and 0 bases at J, with 21 bases in the middle. Germline V gene lookup returns CDR1 MDHEN and CDR2 SYDVKM. The PCR made use of 60 Vbeta and 13 Jbeta primers. TCRdb's table, derived via immunoSEQ multiplex PCR, lists solely in-frame clones and lacks some. Altogether some 150,000 clones are present, 80% to 90% being singletons, with the ten largest covering less than 5.5%. Sequenced input: PBMCs. The receptor's source is a woman aged 25 to 39 in good health and CMV-seronegative. This sequence joins TRBV28 and TRBJ1-2; perhaps TRBD1 as D (5 bases). CDR3 DNA: TGTGCCAGCAGTTTATTCCGGGGACTTACCTTAAAGACTAACTATGGCTACACCTTC. This encodes CASSLFRGLTLKTNYGYTF.